Listed below are T cell receptor beta chains from one sample, sequenced in a study of blood T cell repertoires in COVID-19. Clones were read by immunoSEQ multiplex PCR, and TCRdb kept only the in-frame ones, dropping some. The sample contains roughly 670,000 clones, about 90% of which appear only once. Sample: peripheral blood. The receptors here all came from a woman younger than 30 with acute or convalescent COVID-19. CDR3s include the opening cysteine and the closing phenylalanine or tryptophan. The D gene is left open where the match is weak. A row's size may be missing; if present it is once, few, many or a size class.

>TRBJ2-5|TRBV5-8|TRBD1|-
CASSSTGGIETQYF
TGTGCCAGCAGCAGTACAGGGGGCATCGAGACCCAGTACTTC
>TRBJ1-2|TRBV5-1|-|once
CASSLAESVLNYGYTF
TGCGCCAGCAGCTTAGCCGAGTCCGTCTTGAACTATGGCTACACCTTC
>TRBJ1-1|TRBV6-2/TRBV6-3|-|-
CASSYGQGWTTEAFF
TGTGCCAGCAGTTACGGGCAGGGGTGGACCACTGAAGCTTTCTTT
>TRBJ2-7|TRBV5-1|TRBD1|-
CASSGGQGAYEQYF
TGCGCCAGCAGCGGTGGACAGGGGGCCTACGAGCAGTACTTC
>TRBJ1-1|TRBV27|-|-
CASSQLRVGDTEAFF
TGTGCCAGCAGCCAACTCAGGGTTGGGGACACTGAAGCTTTCTTT
>TRBJ1-5|TRBV7-9|-|-
CASSLDSRNQPQHF
TGTGCCAGCAGCCTTGACAGTCGCAATCAGCCCCAGCATTTT
>TRBJ1-4|TRBV29-1|-|-
CSVRARANEKLFF
TGCAGCGTTAGAGCTCGGGCTAATGAAAAACTGTTTTTT
>TRBJ2-3|TRBV10-3|TRBD1|-
CAISEGQGITDTQYF
TGTGCCATCAGTGAGGGACAGGGAATCACAGATACGCAGTATTTT
>TRBJ2-7|TRBV4-3|TRBD2|few
CASSPLAGTSYEQYF
TGCGCCAGCAGCCCATTAGCGGGGACCTCCTACGAGCAGTACTTC
>TRBJ2-1|TRBV6-1|-|-
CASSEEWVGGPYNEQFF
TGTGCCAGCAGTGAAGAATGGGTGGGGGGGCCCTACAATGAGCAGTTCTTC
>TRBJ1-2|TRBV7-6|TRBD1|-
CASSLDGQGANYGYTF
TGTGCCAGCAGCTTGGACGGACAGGGGGCTAACTATGGCTACACCTTC
>TRBJ1-2|TRBV3-1/TRBV3-2|-|-
CASSLSIANYGYTF
TGTGCCAGCAGTCTCTCCATAGCTAACTATGGCTACACCTTC
>TRBJ1-1|TRBV10-3|-|-
CAISEGQTYTEAFF
TGTGCCATCAGTGAGGGGCAGACCTACACTGAAGCTTTCTTT
>TRBJ1-1|TRBV27|-|-
CASSFLQTNTEAFF
TGTGCCAGCAGTTTTTTACAGACGAACACTGAAGCTTTCTTT
>TRBJ2-7|TRBV5-6|-|once
CASSLLTGYDEQYF
TGTGCCAGCAGCTTGCTCACAGGGTATGACGAGCAGTACTTC
>TRBJ1-5|TRBV19|-|-
CASSILTEYQPQHF
TGTGCCAGTAGTATTTTGACAGAGTATCAGCCCCAGCATTTT
>TRBJ2-3|TRBV2|-|-
CAGELAAWDTDTQYF
TGTGCCGGGGAGTTAGCCGCCTGGGACACAGATACGCAGTATTTT
>TRBJ1-1|TRBV18|TRBD1|-
CASSPFRDREAFF
TGTGCCAGCTCACCGTTCCGGGACAGGGAAGCTTTCTTT
>TRBJ1-1|TRBV6-1|-|few
CASSEASGASTEAFF
TGTGCCAGCAGTGAAGCTTCAGGGGCCTCCACTGAAGCTTTCTTT
>TRBJ1-3|TRBV5-1|-|-
CASSLAGIEATIYF
TGCGCCAGCAGCTTGGCCGGGATAGAGGCGACCATATATTTT
>TRBJ1-2|TRBV3-1/TRBV3-2|-|-
CASSQGSPGLYNYGYTF
TGTGCCAGCAGCCAAGGATCACCGGGACTTTATAACTATGGCTACACCTTC
>TRBJ2-3|TRBV25-1|-|-
CASSELEGEGADTQYF
TGTGCCAGCAGTGAACTTGAGGGGGAAGGGGCAGATACGCAGTATTTT
>TRBJ1-5|TRBV12-3/TRBV12-4|TRBD1|-
CASSSTGEEPQHF
TGTGCCAGCAGTTCGACAGGGGAAGAGCCCCAGCATTTT
>TRBJ2-7|TRBV6-5|TRBD1|-
CASRDRGPYEQYF
TGTGCCAGCAGGGACAGGGGACCCTACGAGCAGTACTTC
>TRBJ1-4|TRBV19|-|-
CASSIVRGGGQNEKLFF
TGTGCCAGTAGTATAGTCCGCGGGGGGGGACAAAATGAAAAACTGTTTTTT
>TRBJ1-6|TRBV5-1|-|few
CASSLVQGGNSPLHF
TGCGCCAGCAGCTTGGTTCAGGGCGGTAATTCACCCCTCCACTTT